This is a list of T cell receptor beta chains from one sample in a study of tumor-infiltrating lymphocytes in primary liver carcinoma. TCRdb fed the multiplex PCR reads into MiXCR, producing one record per CDR3 protein. The table lists 45,000 to 55,000 distinct CDR3 sequences, about 68% of them singletons, with about 25% in the top ten. Sequenced input: liver tumor tissue from sampling region 2. Receptors were obtained from a man aged 40-49 years with primary liver carcinoma and hepatitis B virus infection. The CDR3 runs from the conserved cysteine through the conserved F or W. Fields, in order: clone size, V gene, D gene, CDR3 length, J gene, CDR3 DNA, CDR3 protein. The D gene is left open where the match is weak. Not all rows give a size; the values are once, few, many and, for expanded clones, a class.

clone size: -
V gene: TRBV11-2
D gene: -
CDR3 length: 13
J gene: TRBJ2-1
CDR3 DNA: TGTGCCAGAAGCGAGTCCTCAATGGGGCAGCAGTTCTTC
CDR3 protein: CARSESSMGQQFF

clone size: -
V gene: TRBV6-6
D gene: -
CDR3 length: 13
J gene: TRBJ1-5
CDR3 DNA: TGTGTCAGCAGCCCGACATCTAATCAGCCTCAGCATTTT
CDR3 protein: CVSSPTSNQPQHF

clone size: -
V gene: TRBV5-1
D gene: TRBD2
CDR3 length: 16
J gene: TRBJ2-3
CDR3 DNA: TGCGCCAGCGGCCTTGGCCATAGCGGGAGTGAGGATACGCAGTATTTT
CDR3 protein: CASGLGHSGSEDTQYF

clone size: once
V gene: TRBV29-1
D gene: -
CDR3 length: 15
J gene: TRBJ2-3
CDR3 DNA: TGCAGCGCTCCCGAGACTCCTTCTAGCACAGATACGCAGTATTTT
CDR3 protein: CSAPETPSSTDTQYF

clone size: -
V gene: TRBV11-2
D gene: -
CDR3 length: 16
J gene: TRBJ1-1
CDR3 DNA: TGTGCCAGTAGTCGTACGAATCTGGGAAAGGACACTGAAGCTTTCTTT
CDR3 protein: CASSRTNLGKDTEAFF

clone size: -
V gene: TRBV29-1
D gene: TRBD2
CDR3 length: 13
J gene: TRBJ2-7
CDR3 DNA: TGCAGCGTCCACATGGCTAGCGGTTACGAGCAGTACTTC
CDR3 protein: CSVHMASGYEQYF

clone size: -
V gene: TRBV6-6
D gene: -
CDR3 length: 14
J gene: TRBJ2-4
CDR3 DNA: TGTGCCAGCAATTCCTTGACACGTGGAAACATTCAGTACTTC
CDR3 protein: CASNSLTRGNIQYF

clone size: -
V gene: TRBV11-3
D gene: -
CDR3 length: 13
J gene: TRBJ2-1
CDR3 DNA: TGTGCTAGCAGCCATCTGGGCCACAATGAGCAGCTCTTC
CDR3 protein: CASSHLGHNEQLF

clone size: -
V gene: TRBV2
D gene: -
CDR3 length: 13
J gene: TRBJ2-3
CDR3 DNA: TGTGCCAGCAGTAAGGAGGTGACGAAGACGCAGTATTTT
CDR3 protein: CASSKEVTKTQYF

clone size: -
V gene: TRBV6-2/TRBV6-3
D gene: -
CDR3 length: 14
J gene: TRBJ2-3
CDR3 DNA: TGTGCCTGCGGTGAGACAGCCCCCACAGATACGCAGTATTTT
CDR3 protein: CACGETAPTDTQYF

clone size: -
V gene: TRBV2
D gene: TRBD2
CDR3 length: 12
J gene: TRBJ2-5
CDR3 DNA: TGTGCCAGCAGCGCCGGGGGGGAATCCCAGTACTTC
CDR3 protein: CASSAGGESQYF

clone size: -
V gene: TRBV6-2/TRBV6-3
D gene: TRBD1
CDR3 length: 11
J gene: TRBJ2-3
CDR3 DNA: TGTGCCAGCAGCTTGGGACAGCCCCAGTATTTT
CDR3 protein: CASSLGQPQYF

clone size: -
V gene: TRBV11-2
D gene: -
CDR3 length: 13
J gene: TRBJ2-7
CDR3 DNA: TGTGCCAACCCCAAAGAGGCGCCCTACAAGCAGTACTTC
CDR3 protein: CANPKEAPYKQYF

clone size: medium-sized
V gene: TRBV30
D gene: -
CDR3 length: 11
J gene: TRBJ2-7
CDR3 DNA: TGTGCCTGGCGATCCGCCTACGAGCAGTACTTC
CDR3 protein: CAWRSAYEQYF

clone size: -
V gene: TRBV6-1
D gene: TRBD2
CDR3 length: 16
J gene: TRBJ2-3
CDR3 DNA: TGTGCCAACAGTCAATTAGCGGGCCTAACCACAGATACGCAGTATTTT
CDR3 protein: CANSQLAGLTTDTQYF

clone size: many
V gene: TRBV6-6
D gene: TRBD1
CDR3 length: 19
J gene: TRBJ1-3
CDR3 DNA: TGTGCCGGCAGTACCGTGACAGGGAAAGACTTCGCCTCTGGAAACACCATATATTTT
CDR3 protein: CAGSTVTGKDFASGNTIYF

clone size: many
V gene: TRBV28
D gene: TRBD1
CDR3 length: 16
J gene: TRBJ2-7
CDR3 DNA: TGTGCCAGCAGCTCCCTCCGACAGGGTTACTCCTACGAGCAGTACTTC
CDR3 protein: CASSSLRQGYSYEQYF

clone size: -
V gene: TRBV2
D gene: TRBD1
CDR3 length: 14
J gene: TRBJ2-3
CDR3 DNA: TGTGCCAGCATTGGGACAGCGGGCACAGATACGCAGTATTTT
CDR3 protein: CASIGTAGTDTQYF

clone size: -
V gene: TRBV6-1
D gene: -
CDR3 length: 15
J gene: TRBJ2-4
CDR3 DNA: TGTGCCAGGAGTGAAGAGCTAATACTAGCCCACATTCAGTACTTC
CDR3 protein: CARSEELILAHIQYF

clone size: -
V gene: TRBV12-3/TRBV12-4
D gene: -
CDR3 length: 15
J gene: TRBJ2-4
CDR3 DNA: TGTGTCAGCAGTTTCGGGCAGGGATCCAAAAACATTCAGTACTTC
CDR3 protein: CVSSFGQGSKNIQYF

clone size: -
V gene: TRBV15
D gene: TRBD1
CDR3 length: 17
J gene: TRBJ1-3
CDR3 DNA: TGTGCCACCAGCAACCGGGACAGGGCGTTCTCTGGAAACACCATATATTTT
CDR3 protein: CATSNRDRAFSGNTIYF

clone size: -
V gene: TRBV11-2
D gene: -
CDR3 length: 16
J gene: TRBJ2-3
CDR3 DNA: TGTGCCAGCAGCTTAGTTGTGAGGGGCATCACAGATACGCAGTACTTT
CDR3 protein: CASSLVVRGITDTQYF

clone size: -
V gene: TRBV6-5
D gene: -
CDR3 length: 14
J gene: TRBJ1-1
CDR3 DNA: TGTGCCAGCAACTTGGGGCGAGCGAACACTGAAGCTTTCTTT
CDR3 protein: CASNLGRANTEAFF

clone size: -
V gene: TRBV28
D gene: TRBD1
CDR3 length: 16
J gene: TRBJ1-5
CDR3 DNA: TGTGCCTGCTCCTTTGGATGCAGGGGGAACAATCAGCCCCAGCATTTT
CDR3 protein: CACSFGCRGNNQPQHF

clone size: -
V gene: TRBV4-2
D gene: -
CDR3 length: 12
J gene: TRBJ2-7
CDR3 DNA: TGTGCCAGAAGCCCAGACACCTACGAGCAGTACTTC
CDR3 protein: CARSPDTYEQYF

clone size: -
V gene: TRBV7-9
D gene: -
CDR3 length: 15
J gene: TRBJ2-7
CDR3 DNA: TGTGCCAGCAGCGTTACGGGGGGCGCAATCTACGAGCGGTACTTC
CDR3 protein: CASSVTGGAIYERYF

clone size: -
V gene: TRBV6-5
D gene: -
CDR3 length: 16
J gene: TRBJ1-1
CDR3 DNA: TGTGCCAGCAGTTACGCGGGAGCCCGGGATGACGCTGAAGCTTTCTTT
CDR3 protein: CASSYAGARDDAEAFF

clone size: many
V gene: TRBV25-1
D gene: -
CDR3 length: 15
J gene: TRBJ2-3
CDR3 DNA: TGTGCCAGCAGCCCCGACCCGGGAAGCACAGATACGCAGTATTTT
CDR3 protein: CASSPDPGSTDTQYF

clone size: -
V gene: TRBV6-4
D gene: TRBD2
CDR3 length: 15
J gene: TRBJ2-2
CDR3 DNA: TGTGCCAGCAGTGAACGGGAGGCCCCCAGCGGGGAGCTGTTTTTT
CDR3 protein: CASSEREAPSGELFF

clone size: many
V gene: TRBV6-6
D gene: -
CDR3 length: 13
J gene: TRBJ2-3
CDR3 DNA: TGTGCCAGCAGGGCGGACGCCGCAGATACGCAGTATTTT
CDR3 protein: CASRADAADTQYF

clone size: -
V gene: TRBV11-2
D gene: -
CDR3 length: 17
J gene: TRBJ2-7
CDR3 DNA: TGTGCCAGCAGCTTAGACTTCGGGACACCCAGCTCATACGAGTATTACTTC
CDR3 protein: CASSLDFGTPSSYEYYF

clone size: once
V gene: TRBV7-3
D gene: -
CDR3 length: 13
J gene: TRBJ2-7
CDR3 DNA: TGTGACAGCAGCAATGGGACGACCTACGAGCAGTACTTC
CDR3 protein: CDSSNGTTYEQYF

clone size: -
V gene: TRBV6-6
D gene: -
CDR3 length: 17
J gene: TRBJ2-3
CDR3 DNA: TGTGCCAGCAGTTACGTCTGGGTCAGGGGACTGATAGATACGCAGTATTTT
CDR3 protein: CASSYVWVRGLIDTQYF

clone size: -
V gene: TRBV6-5
D gene: -
CDR3 length: 16
J gene: TRBJ2-6
CDR3 DNA: TGTGTCAGCAGGGCAGGGGACAAATCCGGGGTCAACGTCCTGACTTTC
CDR3 protein: CVSRAGDKSGVNVLTF

clone size: medium-sized
V gene: TRBV12-3/TRBV12-4
D gene: TRBD2
CDR3 length: 16
J gene: TRBJ2-3
CDR3 DNA: TGTGCCAGCAGTTCCCTAAGCGGGAGCGCTACAGATACGCAGTATTTT
CDR3 protein: CASSSLSGSATDTQYF

clone size: -
V gene: TRBV12-3/TRBV12-4
D gene: TRBD2
CDR3 length: 16
J gene: TRBJ2-7
CDR3 DNA: TGTGCCAGCTGTTTATTAGCGGGAGGACCTCCCCACGAGCAGTACTTC
CDR3 protein: CASCLLAGGPPHEQYF

clone size: -
V gene: TRBV29-1
D gene: TRBD2
CDR3 length: 14
J gene: TRBJ2-1
CDR3 DNA: TGCAGCGTTGAAGCTTTAGCGGGAATAAACGAGCAGTTCTTC
CDR3 protein: CSVEALAGINEQFF

clone size: once
V gene: TRBV4-1
D gene: -
CDR3 length: 15
J gene: TRBJ2-2
CDR3 DNA: TGCGCCAGTAGCCAAGATCAGGGGAGCACCGAGGAGCTGTTTTTT
CDR3 protein: CASSQDQGSTEELFF

clone size: -
V gene: TRBV11-2
D gene: -
CDR3 length: 15
J gene: TRBJ2-7
CDR3 DNA: TGTGCCGGCAGCCTCGGCGGGACTCTACACCACGAGCAGTACTTC
CDR3 protein: CAGSLGGTLHHEQYF

clone size: many
V gene: TRBV5-8
D gene: -
CDR3 length: 16
J gene: TRBJ2-2
CDR3 DNA: TGTGCCAGCAGCTTGTTAGCGGCTTCGAACACCGGGGAGCTGTTTTTT
CDR3 protein: CASSLLAASNTGELFF